A selection of T cell receptor beta chains follows, all from one sample in a study of blood T cell repertoires in COVID-19. Libraries were prepared by immunoSEQ multiplex PCR; TCRdb keeps only in-frame clonotypes and omits some of them. The table shows more than 250,000 clones, with 70% to 90% occurring only once. Material: PBMCs or T cells enriched from blood (not recorded which). All receptors come from a woman between 18 and 29 years old who had recovered from COVID-19. CDR3s include the opening cysteine and the closing phenylalanine or tryptophan. The D gene is left open where the match is weak. Where a row states a size, it is once, few, many or the class of an expanded clone; other rows omit it.

d_gene: -; j_gene: TRBJ2-7; v_gene: TRBV30; abundance: -; len: 13; CDR3aa: CAWSPYGAYEQYF; CDR3nt: TGTGCCTGGAGCCCTTACGGGGCCTACGAGCAGTACTTC
d_gene: -; j_gene: TRBJ1-1; v_gene: TRBV19; abundance: -; len: 14; CDR3aa: CASSFRGGSTEAFF; CDR3nt: TGTGCCAGTAGTTTTCGGGGGGGAAGCACTGAAGCTTTCTTT
d_gene: TRBD1; j_gene: TRBJ1-5; v_gene: TRBV19; abundance: -; len: 15; CDR3aa: CASTTGGVSNQPQHF; CDR3nt: TGTGCCAGTACGACAGGGGGCGTGAGCAATCAGCCCCAGCATTTT
d_gene: TRBD1; j_gene: TRBJ1-5; v_gene: TRBV3-1/TRBV3-2; abundance: -; len: 16; CDR3aa: CASSQGVTGGSQPQHF; CDR3nt: TGTGCCAGCAGCCAAGGGGTTACAGGGGGTAGCCAGCCCCAGCATTTT
d_gene: -; j_gene: TRBJ1-3; v_gene: TRBV19; abundance: once; len: 13; CDR3aa: CASSTWGRNTIYF; CDR3nt: TGTGCCAGTAGTACCTGGGGGCGAAACACCATATATTTT
d_gene: TRBD1; j_gene: TRBJ1-2; v_gene: TRBV5-1; abundance: -; len: 14; CDR3aa: CASSDQGVEYGYTF; CDR3nt: TGCGCCAGCAGCGATCAGGGGGTTGAATATGGCTACACCTTC
d_gene: TRBD2; j_gene: TRBJ2-3; v_gene: TRBV3-1/TRBV3-2; abundance: -; len: 14; CDR3aa: CASSPSTSGNTQYF; CDR3nt: TGTGCCAGCAGCCCTTCTACTAGCGGAAATACGCAGTATTTT
d_gene: -; j_gene: TRBJ1-5; v_gene: TRBV6-5; abundance: -; len: 14; CDR3aa: CASSYSSGNQPQHF; CDR3nt: TGTGCCAGCAGTTACTCGTCGGGGAATCAGCCCCAGCATTTT
d_gene: TRBD2; j_gene: TRBJ2-5; v_gene: TRBV4-1; abundance: -; len: 21; CDR3aa: CASSQIPFQGLAGGGQETQYF; CDR3nt: TGCGCCAGCAGCCAAATCCCATTCCAGGGACTAGCGGGAGGGGGGCAAGAGACCCAGTACTTC
d_gene: TRBD1; j_gene: TRBJ1-2; v_gene: TRBV28; abundance: -; len: 12; CDR3aa: CASSSTGPGYTF; CDR3nt: TGTGCCAGCAGTTCGACAGGGCCTGGCTACACCTTC
d_gene: -; j_gene: TRBJ2-5; v_gene: TRBV28; abundance: -; len: 12; CDR3aa: CASFTGKETQYF; CDR3nt: TGTGCCAGCTTTACAGGGAAAGAGACCCAGTACTTC
d_gene: TRBD2; j_gene: TRBJ2-1; v_gene: TRBV24-1; abundance: -; len: 14; CDR3aa: CATSDRTSLNEQFF; CDR3nt: TGTGCCACCAGTGACAGGACTAGCCTCAATGAGCAGTTCTTC
d_gene: TRBD2; j_gene: TRBJ2-1; v_gene: TRBV5-6; abundance: -; len: 15; CDR3aa: CASSLRGGTYNEQFF; CDR3nt: TGTGCCAGCAGCCTACGGGGGGGAACCTACAATGAGCAGTTCTTC
d_gene: -; j_gene: TRBJ2-2; v_gene: TRBV27; abundance: few; len: 15; CDR3aa: CASSLRGSNTGELFF; CDR3nt: TGTGCCAGCAGTTTACGGGGAAGCAACACCGGGGAGCTGTTTTTT
d_gene: TRBD2; j_gene: TRBJ2-7; v_gene: TRBV2; abundance: once; len: 14; CDR3aa: CASSATSGLYEQYF; CDR3nt: TGTGCCAGCAGTGCGACTAGCGGCCTTTACGAGCAGTACTTC
d_gene: -; j_gene: TRBJ1-1; v_gene: TRBV28; abundance: -; len: 13; CDR3aa: CASSFQGFAEAFF; CDR3nt: TGTGCCAGCAGTTTTCAGGGGTTCGCTGAAGCTTTCTTT
d_gene: TRBD1; j_gene: TRBJ2-7; v_gene: TRBV7-9; abundance: -; len: 15; CDR3aa: CASSLGTVSSYEQYF; CDR3nt: TGTGCCAGCAGCCTCGGGACAGTGAGCTCCTACGAGCAGTACTTC
d_gene: -; j_gene: TRBJ2-3; v_gene: TRBV12-3/TRBV12-4; abundance: -; len: 12; CDR3aa: CASSPSADTQYF; CDR3nt: TGTGCCAGCAGTCCCTCAGCAGATACGCAGTATTTT
d_gene: -; j_gene: TRBJ1-1; v_gene: TRBV5-1; abundance: -; len: 15; CDR3aa: CASSLLGVGETEAFF; CDR3nt: TGCGCCAGCAGCTTGCTGGGAGTCGGGGAAACTGAAGCTTTCTTT
d_gene: -; j_gene: TRBJ2-7; v_gene: TRBV6-5; abundance: -; len: 14; CDR3aa: CASRPGQYSYEQYF; CDR3nt: TGTGCCAGCAGGCCCGGACAGTACTCCTACGAGCAGTACTTC
d_gene: -; j_gene: TRBJ2-3; v_gene: TRBV24-1; abundance: -; len: 13; CDR3aa: CATEGGSTDTQYF; CDR3nt: TGTGCCACCGAGGGGGGGAGCACAGATACGCAGTATTTT
d_gene: -; j_gene: TRBJ1-5; v_gene: TRBV6-9; abundance: -; len: 17; CDR3aa: CASRIDPKHYSNQPQHF; CDR3nt: TGTGCCAGCAGAATAGACCCCAAGCACTATAGCAATCAGCCCCAGCATTTT
d_gene: -; j_gene: TRBJ1-1; v_gene: TRBV19; abundance: few; len: 16; CDR3aa: CASSTHQGQWDTEAFF; CDR3nt: TGTGCCAGTAGTACCCATCAGGGGCAATGGGACACTGAAGCTTTCTTT
d_gene: TRBD1; j_gene: TRBJ1-1; v_gene: TRBV28; abundance: -; len: 13; CDR3aa: CASSLERGLGAFF; CDR3nt: TGTGCCAGCAGTTTAGAGAGGGGGCTAGGGGCTTTCTTT
d_gene: -; j_gene: TRBJ2-7; v_gene: TRBV5-1; abundance: -; len: 15; CDR3aa: CASSLTGIPEDEQYF; CDR3nt: TGCGCCAGCAGCTTGACCGGGATACCAGAGGACGAGCAGTACTTC
d_gene: -; j_gene: TRBJ1-2; v_gene: TRBV5-8; abundance: -; len: 16; CDR3aa: CASSLIGGQSSYGYTF; CDR3nt: TGTGCCAGTAGCTTGATAGGAGGTCAGTCCAGCTATGGCTACACCTTC
d_gene: TRBD1; j_gene: TRBJ2-5; v_gene: TRBV19; abundance: -; len: 14; CDR3aa: CASSPGQGGETQYF; CDR3nt: TGTGCCAGTAGTCCTGGACAGGGCGGGGAGACCCAGTACTTC
d_gene: TRBD1; j_gene: TRBJ2-3; v_gene: TRBV4-1; abundance: -; len: 16; CDR3aa: CASSREDRPITDTQYF; CDR3nt: TGCGCCAGCAGTCGAGAGGACAGGCCAATCACAGATACGCAGTATTTT